Each of the 10 T cell receptor beta chains below was sequenced from the same sample in a study of shared clonotypes between healthy human individuals. Cells designated naive CD8 were CD45RO-negative and were positively selected for CCR7, with terminally differentiated effector memory CD45RA+ cells excluded. Assay: immunoSEQ multiplex PCR; the TCRdb copy retains only in-frame clones and omits some. The sample contains almost 700,000 clones, roughly 94% of which appear only once. Sequencing input: naive CD8+ T cells sorted from blood. Receptors were obtained from a man younger than 40 in good health.

The V call is TRBV30, the J call TRBJ1-1; D unresolved. CDR3 length equals 11 residues. Per the germline V gene, CDR1 is GTSNPN and CDR2 is SVGIG (reference sequence). Trimming took 8 bases from V and 1 from J, leaving 8 bases between them. This chain's CDR3 is CARGRNTEAFF. In DNA form, the CDR3 reads TGTGCCCGGGGTAGGAACACTGAAGCTTTCTTT.

The chain recombines TRBV9 with TRBJ2-5; 14 bases align to TRBD2. Unmatched junction bases numbered 4, after V lost 2 bases and J lost 4 bases. The V gene's germline CDR1 is SGDLS and CDR2 YYNGEE. The CDR3 is 16 amino acids. The CDR3 DNA is TGTGCCAGCAGCGTGGGACTAGCGGGAGAACTAGAGACCCAGTACTTC. Translating gives CASSVGLAGELETQYF.

This chain joins TRBV27 and TRBJ1-5; no firm D call. Germline lookup yields CDR1 MNHEY and CDR2 SMNVEV (reference sequence). The ends were cut back, 6 bases at V and 1 base at J, with 10 bases in the middle. CDR3 size: 14 residues. The CDR3 region is CASSPWVSNQPQHF. The DNA for the CDR3 is TGTGCCAGCAGCCCTTGGGTGAGCAATCAGCCCCAGCATTTT.

This clone was seen only once. This chain connects TRBV7-9 to TRBJ2-7; tentative D call: TRBD1 (6 bases). This CDR3 comprises 16 residues. V shed 5 bases and J shed 3 bases, with 20 bases lying between them. Germline values: CDR1 SEHNR, CDR2 FQNEAQ (reference sequence). The CDR3 nucleotides are TGTGCCAGCAGCCCAGGGGTTGGCGGCCTGGACTACGAGCAGTACTTC. Protein: CASSPGVGGLDYEQYF.

This clone is a singleton in its sample. This sample also contains other DNA sequences that code for the same CDR3. The CDR3 DNA reads TGCAGTGCCCGGGACAACTCCTACGAGCAGTACTTC. Residues: CSARDNSYEQYF. The chain uses TRBV29-1 and TRBJ2-7; D perhaps matches TRBD1 (6 bases). The CDR3 covers 12 residues. Germline values: CDR1 SQVTM, CDR2 ANQGSEA.

V gene TRBV15 combines with J gene TRBJ1-4; the D is unclear. In germline, CDR1 is LNHNV, CDR2 YYDKDF (reference sequence). Trimming shortened V by 0 bases and J by 8 bases, and 19 bases separated the two germline ends. The CDR3 has 17 amino acids. The CDR3 nucleotides are TGTGCCACCAGCAGAGACCTCACACTATTCCGCTCCGAAAAACTGTTTTTT. Its translation: CATSRDLTLFRSEKLFF.

The chain employs TRBV14 and TRBJ2-7, with D maybe TRBD1 (7 bases). The CDR3 loop spans 15 amino acids. Germline CDR1 and CDR2: SGHDN and FVKESK. Trimming cost V 5 bases and J 3 bases, with 17 bases left between them. The chain's CDR3 is CASSAGTVLRYEQYF. For the CDR3, the DNA is TGTGCCAGCAGCGCGGGGACAGTTCTCCGCTACGAGCAGTACTTC.

The genes are TRBV27 and TRBJ2-7, with TRBD2 matching 12 bases. With V trimmed by 5 bases and J by 2 bases, 7 bases remained unmatched. The germline V gene has CDR1 MNHEY and CDR2 SMNVEV (reference sequence). The CDR3 loop spans 16 amino acids. CDR3 sequence (DNA): TGTGCCAGCAGTCCCTGGACTAGCGGGGAGACCTACGAGCAGTACTTC. Translated, it gives CASSPWTSGETYEQYF.

The chain is built from TRBV7-2 and TRBJ2-7; D not certain. Germline assignment: CDR1 SGHTA and CDR2 FQGNSA. Trimming removed 2 bases from V and 4 bases from J, with 6 bases in between. This CDR3 has 12 residues. The CDR3 DNA reads as TGTGCCAGCAGCTTAAAGGCTTACGAGCAGTACTTC. It yields the protein CASSLKAYEQYF.

V is TRBV5-4 and J is TRBJ2-7, with 8 positions matching TRBD2. The junction had 5 bases not matched to a gene; V was cut back by 4 bases and J by 2 bases. The CDR3 extends over 14 amino acids. Germline-derived CDR1 and CDR2 are SGHNT and YYREEE (reference sequence). In nucleotides, the CDR3 is TGTGCCAGCAGCAACGGGAGGGACCCCTACGAGCAGTACTTC. This codes for CASSNGRDPYEQYF.